This passage covers 23 T cell receptor beta chains from one sample sequenced in a study of regulatory T cells in long-lasting Graves disease. Time point of the sample: newly diagnosed GD, antithyroid drugs for less than 3 months. There was RNA extracted from PBMCs, and the TCR library was made from it. Sequencing libraries for TCR beta were prepared with iRepertoire HTBI primers and Arm-PCR of CDR3 regions. TCRdb analysed the multiplex PCR reads with MiXCR anew, one entry per CDR3 protein. The sample yields some 450,000 distinct CDR3 sequences, 15% to 20% seen once. Separately, the same data were catalogued under a study of T cells in Graves' hyperthyroidism and ophthalmopathy.

This sample comprised peripheral blood mononuclear cells (PBMCs), obtained at new diagnosis, from a patient treated with antithyroid drugs. The receptors shown here come from a woman between 25 and 40 years old with Graves disease.

This clonotype was recorded at least ten times. This sequence joins TRBV18 and TRBJ1-5; D may be TRBD1 (5 bases). Germline V CDR1 and CDR2: KGHSH, LQKENI. The CDR3 runs 16 residues. Trimming cost V 3 bases and J 0 bases, with 12 bases left between them. In DNA, the CDR3 is TGTGCCAGCTCACCGTCAAGGGGTTATAGCAATCAGCCCCAGCATTTT. It is translated as CASSPSRGYSNQPQHF.

This clonotype has at least ten counts. The V call is TRBV5-6, the J call TRBJ2-1; D may be TRBD1 (5 bases). The germline V and J ends were trimmed by 0 bases and 6 bases, with 7 bases remaining between them. Germline CDR1 SGHDT, CDR2 YYEEEE. The CDR3 covers 13 residues. CDR3 coding DNA: TGTGCCAGCAGCTTGGGACAGCTCAATGAGCAGTTCTTC. Protein product: CASSLGQLNEQFF.

On this clonotype itself: With a much larger clone just one base away, this may be a read error. V and J are TRBV7-9 and TRBJ2-7; 7 bases line up with TRBD1. Germline CDR1 is SEHNR and CDR2 is FQNEAQ (reference sequence). The CDR3 spans 18 residues. In DNA, the CDR3 is TGTGCCAGCGGCTTAGTTTTCAGACAGGGTTCGTTTTCCTACGAGCAGTACTTC. This encodes CASGLVFRQGSFSYEQYF.

Turning to this clonotype: A much larger clonotype is one base distant, so this may be a read error. V gene TRBV7-8 combines with J gene TRBJ2-2; tentative D call: TRBD2 (6 bases). This CDR3 spans 14 amino acids. The germline V gene has CDR1 SGHVS and CDR2 FQNEAQ. The CDR3 DNA is TGTGCCAGCAGCTGGTCTACGAACACCGGGGGGCTGTTTTTT. Translation gives CASSWSTNTGGLFF.

This clonotype was counted many times. The rearrangement links TRBV20-1 to TRBJ2-3; D is uncertain. The V gene lost 5 bases and the J gene lost 1 base, with 13 bases spanning the gap. The CDR3 length is 14 residues. In germline, CDR1 is DFQATT, CDR2 SNEGSKA (reference sequence). The CDR3 sequence: CSAGVQRGTDTQYF. DNA of the CDR3: TGCAGTGCTGGGGTCCAGCGCGGCACAGATACGCAGTATTTT.

This clonotype was recorded at least ten times. The J gene is TRBJ1-1, the V gene TRBV5-1; a weak D match, TRBD1 (6 bases). Deletions cut 0 bases from V and 3 bases from J, with 9 bases between. The germline gives CDR1 SGHRS, CDR2 YFSETQ. The CDR3 runs 14 residues. CDR3: CASSLGQVDTEAFF. The CDR3 nucleotides read TGCGCCAGCAGCTTGGGACAGGTTGACACTGAAGCTTTCTTT.

With respect to this clonotype: A read error is possible here, since a much larger clone lies one base away. The chain joins TRBV28 to TRBJ2-1; TRBD1 might be the D (6 bases). CDR1 and CDR2 (germline): MDHEN, SYDVKM. Trimming took off 9 bases at V and 10 bases at J, with 31 bases between the two ends. The CDR3 length is 17 residues. Here the CDR3 DNA reads TGTGCCAGGACCCCAAATGGCAAGACGGGGACAAATTACGAGCAGTTCTTC. It specifies CARTPNGKTGTNYEQFF.

The sample holds many counts of this clonotype. The chain is built from TRBV28 and TRBJ2-1, with TRBD2 as a possible D gene (6 bases). V was trimmed by 5 bases and J by 8 bases, leaving 10 bases between them. The CDR3 has 12 amino acids. In germline, CDR1 is MDHEN, CDR2 SYDVKM. The CDR3 nucleotides read TGTGCCAGCAGTCCCCCGGGGGATGAGCAGTTCTTC. This sequence encodes CASSPPGDEQFF.

On this clonotype: This may stem from a read error, because a much larger clone lies one nucleotide away. The gene calls are TRBV7-2 and TRBJ2-7; the D gene is possibly TRBD1 (5 bases). Per germline, CDR1 SGHTA and CDR2 FQGNSA. The CDR3 length is 15 residues. The CDR3 reads CASSPQGFIRYEPYF. CDR3 nucleotides: TGTGCCAGCAGCCCCCAGGGCTTTATACGCTACGAGCCGTACTTC. Variable domain in full (rest from reference TRBV7-2 and TRBJ2-7): GAGVSQSPSNKVTEKGKDVELRCDPISGHTALYWYRQSLGQGLEFLIYFQGNSAPDKSGLPSDRFSAERTGGSVSTLTIQRTQQEDSAVYLCASSPQGFIRYEPYFGPGTRLTVT.

Remarks on this clonotype: With only one base between it and a far larger clone, this is likely a read error. The rearrangement uses TRBV3-1 and TRBJ2-7; 9 bases match TRBD2. V lost 8 bases, J lost 6 bases, and 11 bases stayed unmatched. Germline lookup yields CDR1 LGHDT and CDR2 YNNKEL (reference sequence). There are 14 residues in the CDR3. CDR3 coding DNA: TGTGCCAGCGGTTTAATAGCGGGAGCGGGCGAGCAGTACTTC. Amino acid sequence: CASGLIAGAGEQYF.

The chain has TRBV29-1 and TRBJ2-2; 7 bases line up with TRBD2. The CDR3 is 13 residues long. J gave up 8 bases and V 5 bases, and 8 bases lay outside the gene matches. Germline lookup yields CDR1 SQVTM and CDR2 ANQGSEA. The DNA for the CDR3 is TGCAGCGTTCTTCTTCGGGGGGAAGGGGAGCTGTTTTTT. Translation: CSVLLRGEGELFF.

V and J are TRBV15 and TRBJ2-2; no reliable D call. This CDR3 comprises 13 residues. Germline-derived CDR1 and CDR2 are LNHNV and YYDKDF (reference sequence). V dropped 6 bases and J dropped 5 bases, with 10 bases sitting between them. Here the CDR3 reads CATRTVETGELFF. In nucleotides, the CDR3 is TGTGCCACCAGGACCGTGGAGACCGGGGAGCTGTTTTTT.

This clonotype came up many times. This chain links TRBV27 with TRBJ1-2; a weak D match, TRBD1 (6 bases). The CDR3 is made up of 15 amino acids. Germline V lookup: CDR1 MNHEY, CDR2 SMNVEV (reference sequence). Trimming pared 0 bases from V and 5 bases from J, leaving 13 bases between. The CDR3 loop reads CASSLSTGRPYGYTF. CDR3 nucleotides: TGTGCCAGCAGTTTATCAACAGGGAGGCCTTATGGCTACACCTTC.

Note on this clonotype: A much bigger clone sits one base away, suggesting this may be a read error. The chain links TRBV7-3 to TRBJ2-3; D is unclear. CDR3 size: 13 residues. V was cut by 5 bases and J by 1 base, with 7 bases left in between. From germline, CDR1 is SGHTA and CDR2 FQGTGA. The CDR3 region is CASSPNGTDTQYF. DNA of the CDR3: TGTGCCAGCAGCCCCAACGGCACAGATACGCAGTATTTT.

At least ten counts were recorded for this clonotype. The chain uses TRBV2 and TRBJ2-5; no reliable D call. Germline values: CDR1 SNHLY, CDR2 FYNNEI. V lost 6 bases, J lost 4 bases, and 9 bases lay in between. The CDR3 runs to 12 residues. CDR3 coding DNA: TGTGCCAGCAGACGACAAGGAGAGACCCAGTACTTC. Translated: CASRRQGETQYF.

The rearrangement joins TRBV20-1 to TRBJ2-3, with D perhaps matching TRBD1 (6 bases). Between the trimmed V and J ends, which lost 1 base and 1 base, there was a span of 9 bases. CDR1 and CDR2 (germline): DFQATT, SNEGSKA (reference sequence). This CDR3 comprises 14 residues. The CDR3 reads CSARATGGTDTQYF. The CDR3 region has the DNA TGCAGTGCTAGAGCGACAGGAGGCACAGATACGCAGTATTTT.

The sample holds many counts of this clonotype. V gene TRBV5-1 combines with J gene TRBJ2-1, with 9 bases aligning to TRBD1. The CDR3 loop spans 15 amino acids. The V gene's germline CDR1 is SGHRS and CDR2 YFSETQ. V shed 4 bases and J 3 bases; nucleotides not matched to a gene: 5. The CDR3 loop is CASSKGQGNYNEQFF. CDR3 nucleotide sequence: TGCGCCAGCAGCAAAGGACAGGGGAACTACAATGAGCAGTTCTTC.

This clonotype was observed at least ten times. The V gene is TRBV29-1, the J gene TRBJ1-1; D is possibly TRBD1 (5 bases). This CDR3 region has 13 residues. Looked up from germline, CDR1 is SQVTM and CDR2 is ANQGSEA. Trimming stripped 3 bases from V and 3 bases from J, with 11 bases between. CDR3 region: CSVDGQGDTEAFF. In DNA, the CDR3 is TGCAGCGTTGACGGCCAGGGAGACACTGAAGCTTTCTTT.

This clonotype was seen at least ten times. The V call is TRBV7-9, the J call TRBJ2-1; the match to TRBD2 covers 12 bases. Germline V gene sequence: CDR1 SEHNR, CDR2 FQNEAQ (reference sequence). With 4 bases clipped from V and 7 bases from J, the junction kept 14 bases outside the gene matches. The CDR3 sequence is 18 residues long. DNA of the CDR3: TGTGCCAGCAGCTCAAGACCCCGACTAGCGGGAGTTAGTAATGAGCAGTTCTTC. This codes for CASSSRPRLAGVSNEQFF. Full variable domain (rest looked up from reference TRBV7-9 and TRBJ2-1): DTGVSQNPRHKITKRGQNVTFRCDPISEHNRLYWYRQTLGQGPEFLTYFQNEAQLEKSRLLSDRFSAERPKGSFSTLEIQRTEQGDSAMYLCASSSRPRLAGVSNEQFFGPGTRLTVL.

The chain combines TRBV19 with TRBJ2-7, with 11 bases that match TRBD2. This CDR3 spans 15 amino acids. V gave up 3 bases and J gave up 7 bases; unmatched junction bases: 8. Germline CDR1 reads LNHDA; CDR2 reads SQIVND (reference sequence). The CDR3, as DNA: TGTGCCAGTAGTATCCTACTAGCGGGAGAGGGTGAGCAGTACTTC. It codes for CASSILLAGEGEQYF.

The gene calls are TRBV28 and TRBJ2-4; the D gene is possibly TRBD1 (5 bases). The V gene's germline CDR1 is MDHEN and CDR2 SYDVKM. This CDR3 has 20 residues. V lost 2 bases and J lost 0, with 23 bases in between. The CDR3 reads CASSLGLIRTKQQAKNIQYF. Written as DNA, the CDR3 is TGTGCCAGCAGTTTAGGGCTCATTAGGACAAAACAGCAAGCCAAAAACATTCAGTACTTC.

The V and J genes are TRBV6-2 or TRBV6-3 and TRBJ2-1; 11 positions match TRBD1. This CDR3 region has 15 residues. Trimming at V came to 6 bases and at J to 7 bases, leaving 8 bases not matched to a gene. Per the germline V gene, CDR1 is MNHEY and CDR2 is SVGEGT. The chain's CDR3 is CASRNSGQGGNEQFF. The CDR3 DNA follows: TGTGCCAGCAGGAATTCGGGACAGGGGGGGAATGAGCAGTTCTTC.

This clonotype was seen many times. This chain joins TRBV3-1 and TRBJ1-1; D remains unclear. The CDR3 runs to 14 residues. Germline CDR1 reads LGHDT; CDR2 reads YNNKEL (reference sequence). With 5 bases removed from V and 0 bases from J, the gap between germline ends came to 10 bases. The chain's CDR3 is CASSKQEVNTEAFF. The DNA of the CDR3 is TGTGCCAGCAGCAAGCAGGAGGTGAACACTGAAGCTTTCTTT.